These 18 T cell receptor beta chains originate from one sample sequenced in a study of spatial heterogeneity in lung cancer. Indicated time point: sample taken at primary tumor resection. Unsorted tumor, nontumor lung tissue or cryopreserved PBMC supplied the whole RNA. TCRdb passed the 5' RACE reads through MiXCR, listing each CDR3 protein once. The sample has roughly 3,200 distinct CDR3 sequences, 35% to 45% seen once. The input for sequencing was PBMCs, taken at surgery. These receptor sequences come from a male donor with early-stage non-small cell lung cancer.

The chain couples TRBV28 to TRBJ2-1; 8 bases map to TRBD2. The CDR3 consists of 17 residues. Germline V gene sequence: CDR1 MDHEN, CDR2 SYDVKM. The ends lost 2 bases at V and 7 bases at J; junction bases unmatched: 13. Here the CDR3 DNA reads TGTGCCAGCAGTTTACCCTGGGGAGCGGGAGAGAGGAATGAGCAGTTCTTC. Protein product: CASSLPWGAGERNEQFF. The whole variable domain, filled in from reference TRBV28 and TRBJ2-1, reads DVKVTQSSRYLVKRTGEKVFLECVQDMDHENMFWYRQDPGLGLRLIYFSYDVKMKEKGDIPEGYSVSREKKERFSLILESASTNQTSMYLCASSLPWGAGERNEQFFGPGTRLTVL.

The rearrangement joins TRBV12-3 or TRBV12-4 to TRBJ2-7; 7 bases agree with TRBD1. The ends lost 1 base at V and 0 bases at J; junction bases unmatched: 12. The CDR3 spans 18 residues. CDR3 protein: CASSLGQGRYSFSYEQYF. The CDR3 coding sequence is TGTGCCAGCAGTTTAGGACAGGGCCGCTACTCTTTCTCCTACGAGCAGTACTTC.

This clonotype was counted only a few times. The CDR3 is CASSLGGPESEQYF. DNA for the CDR3: TGTGCCAGCAGCCTAGGGGGCCCGGAGAGCGAGCAGTACTTC. The V gene is TRBV6-5, the J gene TRBJ2-7; 7 bases line up with TRBD1. V lost 6 bases to trimming and J lost 6 bases; unmatched junction nucleotides: 11. Germline V lookup: CDR1 MNHEY, CDR2 SVGAGI. The CDR3 has 14 residues.

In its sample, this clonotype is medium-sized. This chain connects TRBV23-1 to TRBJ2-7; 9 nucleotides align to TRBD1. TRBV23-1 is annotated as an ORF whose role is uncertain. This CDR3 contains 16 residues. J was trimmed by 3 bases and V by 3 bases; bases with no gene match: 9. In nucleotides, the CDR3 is TGCGCCAGCAGTCACTCGGGACAGGGAAAGGACTACGAGCAGTACTTC. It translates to CASSHSGQGKDYEQYF.

The CDR3 DNA is TGTGCCAGCAGTTTCGGGGGGCCCACAGATACGCAGTATTTT. Protein product: CASSFGGPTDTQYF. This chain uses TRBV12-3 or TRBV12-4 with TRBJ2-3; tentatively, D is TRBD2 (7 bases). The CDR3 totals 14 residues. V lost 3 bases and J lost 2, with 9 bases in between.

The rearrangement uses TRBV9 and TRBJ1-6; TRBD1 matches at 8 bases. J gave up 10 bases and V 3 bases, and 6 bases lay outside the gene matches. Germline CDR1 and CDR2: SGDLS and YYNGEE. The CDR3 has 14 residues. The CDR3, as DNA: TGTGCCAGCAGCGACGGACAGGGAATCTCACCCCTCCACTTT. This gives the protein CASSDGQGISPLHF.

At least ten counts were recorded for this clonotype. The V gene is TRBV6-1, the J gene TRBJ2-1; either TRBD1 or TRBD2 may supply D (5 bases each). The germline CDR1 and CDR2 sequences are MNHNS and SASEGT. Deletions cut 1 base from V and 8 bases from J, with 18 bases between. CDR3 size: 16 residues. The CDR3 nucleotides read TGTGCCAGCAGTGAAGGGATGGGGCTAGCTGCGGATGAGCAGTTCTTC. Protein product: CASSEGMGLAADEQFF.

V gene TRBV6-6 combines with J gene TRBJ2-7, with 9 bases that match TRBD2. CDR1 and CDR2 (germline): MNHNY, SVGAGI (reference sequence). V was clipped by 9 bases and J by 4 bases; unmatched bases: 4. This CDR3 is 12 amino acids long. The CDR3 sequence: CASSGSPYEQYF. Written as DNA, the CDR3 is TGTGCCAGTAGCGGGAGCCCGTACGAGCAGTACTTC.

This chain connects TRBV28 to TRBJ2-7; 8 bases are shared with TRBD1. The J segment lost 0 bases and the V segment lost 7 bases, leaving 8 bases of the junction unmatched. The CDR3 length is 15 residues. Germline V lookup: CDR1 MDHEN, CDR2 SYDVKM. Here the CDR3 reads CASNGNRGSSYEQYF. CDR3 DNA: TGTGCCAGCAACGGCAACAGGGGGAGCTCCTACGAGCAGTACTTC.

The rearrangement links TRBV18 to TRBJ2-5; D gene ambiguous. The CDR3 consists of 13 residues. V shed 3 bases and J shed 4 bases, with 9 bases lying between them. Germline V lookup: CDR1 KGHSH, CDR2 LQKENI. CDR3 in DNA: TGTGCCAGCTCACCCGGGCGGTCAGAGACCCAGTACTTC. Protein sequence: CASSPGRSETQYF.

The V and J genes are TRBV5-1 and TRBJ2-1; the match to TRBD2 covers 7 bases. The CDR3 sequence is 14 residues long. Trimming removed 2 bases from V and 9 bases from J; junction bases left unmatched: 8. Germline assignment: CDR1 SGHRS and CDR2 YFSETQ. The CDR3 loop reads CASSFEGGSSEQFF. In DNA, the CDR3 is TGCGCCAGCAGCTTCGAGGGCGGGAGTTCTGAGCAGTTCTTC. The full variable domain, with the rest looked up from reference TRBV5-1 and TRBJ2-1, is KAGVTQTPRYLIKTRGQQVTLSCSPISGHRSVSWYQQTPGQGLQFLFEYFSETQRNKGNFPGRFSGRQFSNSRSEMNVSTLELGDSALYLCASSFEGGSSEQFFGPGTRLTVL.

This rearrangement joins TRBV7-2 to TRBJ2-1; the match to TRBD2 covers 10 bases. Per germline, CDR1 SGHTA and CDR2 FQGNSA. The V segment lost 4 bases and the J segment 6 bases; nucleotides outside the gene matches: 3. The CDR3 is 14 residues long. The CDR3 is CASSSSGSANEQFF. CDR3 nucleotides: TGTGCCAGCAGCTCTAGCGGGAGTGCCAATGAGCAGTTCTTC.

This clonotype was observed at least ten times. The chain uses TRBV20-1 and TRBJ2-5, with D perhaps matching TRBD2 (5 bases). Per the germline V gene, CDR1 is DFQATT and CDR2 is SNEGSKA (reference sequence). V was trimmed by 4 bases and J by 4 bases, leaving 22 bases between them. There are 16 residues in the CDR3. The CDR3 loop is CSANPGVMALGETQYF. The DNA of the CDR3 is TGCAGTGCTAACCCCGGGGTGATGGCTTTAGGAGAGACCCAGTACTTC.

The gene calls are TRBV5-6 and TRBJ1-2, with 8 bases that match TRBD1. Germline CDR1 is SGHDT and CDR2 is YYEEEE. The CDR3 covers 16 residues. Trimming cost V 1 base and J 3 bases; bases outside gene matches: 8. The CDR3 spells CASSLYRRGLDYGYTF. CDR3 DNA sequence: TGTGCCAGCAGCTTGTACCGCAGGGGGCTCGACTATGGCTACACCTTC.

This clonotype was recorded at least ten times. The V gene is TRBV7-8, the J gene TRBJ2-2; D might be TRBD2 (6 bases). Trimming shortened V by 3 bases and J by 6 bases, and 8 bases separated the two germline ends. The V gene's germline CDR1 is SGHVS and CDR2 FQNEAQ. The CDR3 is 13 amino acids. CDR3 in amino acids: CASSFGGAGELFF. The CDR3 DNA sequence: TGTGCCAGCAGCTTCGGGGGTGCCGGGGAGCTGTTTTTT.

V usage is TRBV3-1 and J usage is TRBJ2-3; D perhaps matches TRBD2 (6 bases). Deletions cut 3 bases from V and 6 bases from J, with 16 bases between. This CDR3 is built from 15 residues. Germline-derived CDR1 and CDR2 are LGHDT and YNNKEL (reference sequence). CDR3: CASSHIYGGVDTQYF. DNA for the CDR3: TGTGCCAGCAGCCATATCTACGGGGGAGTGGATACGCAGTATTTT.

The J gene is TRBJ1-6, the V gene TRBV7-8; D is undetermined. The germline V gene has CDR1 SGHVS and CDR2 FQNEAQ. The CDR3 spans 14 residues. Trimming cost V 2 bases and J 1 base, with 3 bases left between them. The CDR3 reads CASSLQSYNSPLHF. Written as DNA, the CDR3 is TGTGCCAGCAGCTTACAATCCTATAATTCACCCCTCCACTTT.

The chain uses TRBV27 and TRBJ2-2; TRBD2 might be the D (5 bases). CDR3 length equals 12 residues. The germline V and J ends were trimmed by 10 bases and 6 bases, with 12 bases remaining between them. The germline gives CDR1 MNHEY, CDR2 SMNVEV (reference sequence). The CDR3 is CATRRAAGELFF. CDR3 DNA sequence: TGTGCCACTAGGCGGGCTGCCGGGGAGCTGTTTTTT.